This entry lists 2 T cell receptor beta chains sequenced from one sample in a study of T-cell memory formation after mild COVID-19. Via MiXCR, TCRdb re-called the 5' RACE reads, giving one row per CDR3 protein. Of approximately 350,000 distinct CDR3 sequences in the sample, roughly 13% were seen once. Sequencing was carried out using PBMCs or a T cell subset sorted from them (not recorded which). Source of these receptors: a man aged 18 to 29 who had mild COVID-19 (a few samples of this study predate the infection). Cell type and time point are not known.

This clonotype was recorded many times. The rearrangement links TRBV7-2 to TRBJ2-3; D might be TRBD1 or TRBD2, each matching 5 bases. The length of the CDR3 is 14 residues. Germline values: CDR1 SGHTA, CDR2 FQGNSA. Deletions cut 4 bases from V and 0 bases from J, with 8 bases between. The CDR3 region has the DNA TGTGCCAGCAGCTCGAGGGGAAGCACAGATACGCAGTATTTT. Protein product: CASSSRGSTDTQYF. Using reference TRBV7-2 and TRBJ2-3 for the parts outside the CDR3, the full variable domain is GAGVSQSPSNKVTEKGKDVELRCDPISGHTALYWYRQSLGQGLEFLIYFQGNSAPDKSGLPSDRFSAERTGGSVSTLTIQRTQQEDSAVYLCASSSRGSTDTQYFGPGTRLTVL.

This clonotype turned up a few times. The V and J genes are TRBV6-5 and TRBJ2-5; 12 positions match TRBD2. The CDR3 consists of 13 residues. With 0 bases clipped from V and 13 bases from J, the junction kept 3 bases outside the gene matches. CDR1 MNHEY and CDR2 SVGAGI come from the germline V gene. CDR3 coding DNA: TGTGCCAGCAGTTACTCGCTAGCGGGGGGGCCGTACTTC. This gives the protein CASSYSLAGGPYF.